The T cell receptor (beta chain) under discussion was sequenced for a study of technical replicates of blood from a handful of donors. Germline CDR1 is SEHNR and CDR2 is FQNEAQ (reference sequence). Trimming took 3 bases from V and 8 from J; bases not matched to a gene: 12. The CDR3 sequence is 15 residues long. The method was immunoSEQ multiplex PCR; TCRdb's version includes in-frame clones alone and lacks a portion of them. Found here are tens of thousands of clones, nearly 97% of them singletons; the top ten hold roughly 0.24%. This sequence joins TRBV7-9 and TRBJ1-2; 7 bases agree with TRBD1. The sample was T cells isolated from PBMCs. This receptor was obtained from a human donor in good health. The CDR3 here is CASSFLEGALGGYTF. CDR3 nucleotides: TGTGCCAGCAGCTTTCTGGAGGGGGCGTTGGGGGGCTACACCTTC. Full variable domain (outside the CDR3, taken from reference TRBV7-9 and TRBJ1-2): DTGVSQNPRHKITKRGQNVTFRCDPISEHNRLYWYRQTLGQGPEFLTYFQNEAQLEKSRLLSDRFSAERPKGSFSTLEIQRTEQGDSAMYLCASSFLEGALGGYTFGSGTRLTVV.